This T cell receptor (beta chain) was captured in a study of beta chain features in type 1 diabetes. Isolated RNA was reverse transcribed in full, so expressed TCRB transcripts were sequenced. Profiling relied on immunoSEQ multiplex PCR, and the TCRdb table lists in-frame clones only, not all of them. The sample carries about 350,000 clones, roughly a fifth recorded once. Remarks on this clone: What it recognizes is unknown.

Findings of the study overall: Across all four CD4+ subsets, people with type 1 diabetes showed modestly shorter TCRB CDR3s.

Germline assignment: CDR1 SGHTA and CDR2 FQGNSA. The CDR3 loop spans 13 amino acids. Trimming pared 5 bases from V and 6 bases from J, leaving 12 bases between. J is TRBJ2-3 and V is TRBV7-2; D is unresolved. Sequenced material: naive CD4+ T cells from blood. This receptor was identified in a young woman in good health. CDR3 sequence: CASSVSAVDTQYF. The CDR3 coding sequence is TGTGCCAGCAGCGTCTCCGCGGTGGATACGCAGTATTTT.